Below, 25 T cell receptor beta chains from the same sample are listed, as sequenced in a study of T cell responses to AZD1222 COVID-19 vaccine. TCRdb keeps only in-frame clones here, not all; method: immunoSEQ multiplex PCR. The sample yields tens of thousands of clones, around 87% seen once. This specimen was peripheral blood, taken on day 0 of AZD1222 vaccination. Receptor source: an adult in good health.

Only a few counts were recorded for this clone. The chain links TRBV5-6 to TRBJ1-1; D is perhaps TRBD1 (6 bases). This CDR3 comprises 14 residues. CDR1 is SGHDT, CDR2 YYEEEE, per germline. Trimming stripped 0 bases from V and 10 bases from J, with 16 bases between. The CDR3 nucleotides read TGTGCCAGCAGCTTGGCGGCAGGGGCGGGCGGAGCTTTCTTT. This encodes CASSLAAGAGGAFF.

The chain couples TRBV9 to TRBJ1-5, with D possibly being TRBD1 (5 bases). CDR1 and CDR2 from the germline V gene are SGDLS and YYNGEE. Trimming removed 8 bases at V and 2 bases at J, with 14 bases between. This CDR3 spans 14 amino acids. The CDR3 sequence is CASGGGSGNQPQHF. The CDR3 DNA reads TGTGCCAGTGGGGGAGGGTCCGGCAATCAGCCCCAGCATTTT.

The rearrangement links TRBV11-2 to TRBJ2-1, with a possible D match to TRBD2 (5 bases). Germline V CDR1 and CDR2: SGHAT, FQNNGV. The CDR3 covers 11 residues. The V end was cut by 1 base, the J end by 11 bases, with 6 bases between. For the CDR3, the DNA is TGTGCCAGCAGCTTAGGGAGGAAGCAGTTCTTC. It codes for CASSLGRKQFF.

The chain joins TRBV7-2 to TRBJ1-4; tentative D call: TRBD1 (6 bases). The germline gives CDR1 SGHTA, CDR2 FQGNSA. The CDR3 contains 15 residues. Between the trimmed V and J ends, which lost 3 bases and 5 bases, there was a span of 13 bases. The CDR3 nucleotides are TGTGCCAGCAGCTTGACGGGGGGCGGGAATGAAAAACTGTTTTTT. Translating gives CASSLTGGGNEKLFF.

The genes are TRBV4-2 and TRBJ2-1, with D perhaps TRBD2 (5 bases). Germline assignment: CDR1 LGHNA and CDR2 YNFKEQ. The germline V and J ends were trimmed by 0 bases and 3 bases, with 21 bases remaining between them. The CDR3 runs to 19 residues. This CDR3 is CASSQDRAGSQLHYNEQFF. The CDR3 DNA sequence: TGTGCCAGCAGCCAAGATCGGGCGGGCTCTCAACTCCACTACAATGAGCAGTTCTTC.

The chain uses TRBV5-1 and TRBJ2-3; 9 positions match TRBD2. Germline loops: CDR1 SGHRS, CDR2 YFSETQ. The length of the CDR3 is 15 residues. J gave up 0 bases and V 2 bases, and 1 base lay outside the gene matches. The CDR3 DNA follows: TGCGCCAGCAGCTTAACTAGCGGGAGCACAGATACGCAGTATTTT. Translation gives CASSLTSGSTDTQYF.

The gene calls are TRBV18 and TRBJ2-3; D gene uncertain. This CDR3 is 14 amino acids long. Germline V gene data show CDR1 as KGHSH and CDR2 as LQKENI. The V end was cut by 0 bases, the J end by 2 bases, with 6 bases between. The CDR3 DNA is TGTGCCAGCTCACCACCCGCTATCACAGATACGCAGTATTTT. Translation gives CASSPPAITDTQYF.

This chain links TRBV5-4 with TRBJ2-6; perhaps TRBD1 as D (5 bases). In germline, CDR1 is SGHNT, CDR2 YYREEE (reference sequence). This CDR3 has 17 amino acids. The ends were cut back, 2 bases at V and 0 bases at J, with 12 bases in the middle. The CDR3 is CASSFLDSSSGANVLTF. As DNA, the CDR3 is TGTGCCAGCAGCTTTCTCGACAGTTCCTCTGGGGCCAACGTCCTGACTTTC.

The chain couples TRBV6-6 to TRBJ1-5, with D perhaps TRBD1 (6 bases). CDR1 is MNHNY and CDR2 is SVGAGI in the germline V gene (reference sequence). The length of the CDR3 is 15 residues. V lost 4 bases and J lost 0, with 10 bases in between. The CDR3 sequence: CASSFGQPSNQPQHF. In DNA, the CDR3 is TGTGCCAGCAGTTTCGGACAGCCTAGCAATCAGCCCCAGCATTTT.

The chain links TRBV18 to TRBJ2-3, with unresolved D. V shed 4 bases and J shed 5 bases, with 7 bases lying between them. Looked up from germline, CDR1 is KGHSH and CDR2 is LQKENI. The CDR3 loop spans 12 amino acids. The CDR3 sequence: CASSRLLDTQYF. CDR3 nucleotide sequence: TGTGCCAGCTCACGCCTCCTAGATACGCAGTATTTT.

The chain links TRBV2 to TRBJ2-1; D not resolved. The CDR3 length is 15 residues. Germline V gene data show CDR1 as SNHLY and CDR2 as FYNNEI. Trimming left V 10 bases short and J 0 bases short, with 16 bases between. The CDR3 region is CATGTKGSSYNEQFF. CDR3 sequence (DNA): TGTGCCACCGGAACGAAGGGAAGCTCCTACAATGAGCAGTTCTTC.

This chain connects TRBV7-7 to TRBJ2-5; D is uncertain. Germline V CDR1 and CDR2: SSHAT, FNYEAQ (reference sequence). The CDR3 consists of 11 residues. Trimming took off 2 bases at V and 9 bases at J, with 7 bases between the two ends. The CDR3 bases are TGTGCCAGCAGCTTACAGTTGCCCCAGTACTTC. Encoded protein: CASSLQLPQYF.

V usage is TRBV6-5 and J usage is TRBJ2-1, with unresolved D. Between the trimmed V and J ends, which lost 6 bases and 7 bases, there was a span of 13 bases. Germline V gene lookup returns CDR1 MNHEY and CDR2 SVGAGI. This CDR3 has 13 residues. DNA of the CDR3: TGTGCCAGCAGGTCCCTAGTGCGGAATGAGCAGTTCTTC. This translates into CASRSLVRNEQFF.

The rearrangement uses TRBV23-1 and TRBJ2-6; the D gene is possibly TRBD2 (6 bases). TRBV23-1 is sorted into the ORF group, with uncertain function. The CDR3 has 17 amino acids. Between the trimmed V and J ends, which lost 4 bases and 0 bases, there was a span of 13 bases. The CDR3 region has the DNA TGCGCCAGCAGTCCCCGGGAGCTCGGCTCTGGGGCCAACGTCCTGACTTTC. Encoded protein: CASSPRELGSGANVLTF.

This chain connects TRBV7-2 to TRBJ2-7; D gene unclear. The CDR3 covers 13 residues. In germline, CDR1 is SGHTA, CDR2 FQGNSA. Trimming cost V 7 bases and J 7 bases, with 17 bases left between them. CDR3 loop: CASTPTPTLEQYF. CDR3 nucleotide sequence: TGTGCCAGCACCCCAACCCCCACTCTTGAGCAGTACTTC.

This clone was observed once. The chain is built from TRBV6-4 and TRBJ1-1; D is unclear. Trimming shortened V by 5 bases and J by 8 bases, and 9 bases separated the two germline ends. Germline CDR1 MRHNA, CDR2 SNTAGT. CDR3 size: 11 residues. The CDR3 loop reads CASSHLGEAFF. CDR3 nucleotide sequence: TGTGCCAGCAGTCACCTGGGGGAAGCTTTCTTT.

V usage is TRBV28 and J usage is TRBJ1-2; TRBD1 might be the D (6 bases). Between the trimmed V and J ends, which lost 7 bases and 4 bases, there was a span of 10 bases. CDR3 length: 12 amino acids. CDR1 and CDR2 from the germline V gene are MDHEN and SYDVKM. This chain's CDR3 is CASTDSLYGYTF. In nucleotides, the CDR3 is TGTGCCAGCACGGACAGCCTCTATGGCTACACCTTC.

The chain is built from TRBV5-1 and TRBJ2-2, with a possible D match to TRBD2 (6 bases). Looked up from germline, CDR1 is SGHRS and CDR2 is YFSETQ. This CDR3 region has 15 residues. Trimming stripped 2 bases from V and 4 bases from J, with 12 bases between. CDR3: CASSFGGVATGELFF. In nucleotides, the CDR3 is TGCGCCAGCAGCTTCGGGGGAGTAGCCACCGGGGAGCTGTTTTTT. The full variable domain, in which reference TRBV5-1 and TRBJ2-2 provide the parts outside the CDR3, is KAGVTQTPRYLIKTRGQQVTLSCSPISGHRSVSWYQQTPGQGLQFLFEYFSETQRNKGNFPGRFSGRQFSNSRSEMNVSTLELGDSALYLCASSFGGVATGELFFGEGSRLTVL.

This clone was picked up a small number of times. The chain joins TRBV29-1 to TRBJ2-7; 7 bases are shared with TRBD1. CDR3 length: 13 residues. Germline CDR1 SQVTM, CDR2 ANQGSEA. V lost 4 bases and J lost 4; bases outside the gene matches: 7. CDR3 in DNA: TGCAGCGTTGCCATGACAGGGAGATACGAGCAGTACTTC. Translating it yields CSVAMTGRYEQYF.

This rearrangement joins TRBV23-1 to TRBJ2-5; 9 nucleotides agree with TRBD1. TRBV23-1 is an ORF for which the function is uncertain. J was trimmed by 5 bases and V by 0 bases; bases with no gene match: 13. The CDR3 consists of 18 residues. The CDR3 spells CASSQSRPLRGQGETQYF. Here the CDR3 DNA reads TGCGCCAGCAGTCAATCTAGACCCCTCCGTGGACAGGGGGAGACCCAGTACTTC.

CDR3 in DNA: TGCGCCAGCAGCTTGGCAGGGGGCCCCTATGGCTACACCTTC. Protein sequence: CASSLAGGPYGYTF. The chain uses TRBV5-1 and TRBJ1-2; 8 bases agree with TRBD1. Looked up from germline, CDR1 is SGHRS and CDR2 is YFSETQ. The V gene end was trimmed by 0 bases and the J gene end by 4 bases; junction bases not matched to a gene: 2. This CDR3 spans 14 amino acids.

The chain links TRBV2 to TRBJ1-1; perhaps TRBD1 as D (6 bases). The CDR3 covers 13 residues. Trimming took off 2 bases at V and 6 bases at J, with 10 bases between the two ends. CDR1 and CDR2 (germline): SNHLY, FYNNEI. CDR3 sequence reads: CASSEWGGSEAFF. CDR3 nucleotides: TGTGCCAGCAGTGAATGGGGGGGCTCTGAAGCTTTCTTT.

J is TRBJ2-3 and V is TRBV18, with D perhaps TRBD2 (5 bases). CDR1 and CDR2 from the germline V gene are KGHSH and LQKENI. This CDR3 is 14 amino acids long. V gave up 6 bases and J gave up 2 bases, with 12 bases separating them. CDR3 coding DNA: TGTGCCAGCTCCGATACTAGTTCCACAGATACGCAGTATTTT. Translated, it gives CASSDTSSTDTQYF.

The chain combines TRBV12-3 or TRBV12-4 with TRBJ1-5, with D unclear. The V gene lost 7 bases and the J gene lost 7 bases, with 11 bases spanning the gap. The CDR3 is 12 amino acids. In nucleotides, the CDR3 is TGTGCCAGCACCAACCTAGGGCAGCCCCAGCATTTT. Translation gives CASTNLGQPQHF.

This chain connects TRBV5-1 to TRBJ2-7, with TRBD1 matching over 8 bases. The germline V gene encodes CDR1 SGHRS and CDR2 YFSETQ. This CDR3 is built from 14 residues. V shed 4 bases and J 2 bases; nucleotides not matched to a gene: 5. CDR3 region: CASSLTTGAYEQYF. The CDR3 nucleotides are TGCGCCAGCAGCCTGACGACAGGGGCCTACGAGCAGTACTTC.